Following are 15 T cell receptor beta chains from one sample sequenced in a study of CD8 T cells in Susac syndrome. RNA was extracted with the RNeasy kit, and a quantity of about 0.45 to 1 ug was reverse transcribed using random hexamers. TCRdb reprocessed the immunoSEQ multiplex PCR reads with MiXCR, giving one entry per CDR3 protein. The table has over 100,000 distinct CDR3 sequences, around 93% seen once. Sequencing was performed on CD8+ T cells from PBMCs. All receptors come from a human donor in good health.

The V and J genes are TRBV2 and TRBJ1-1; 10 bases match TRBD1. Germline trimming cut 5 bases from V and 5 bases from J; bases unmatched to any gene: 5. This CDR3 has 14 amino acids. Germline V gene lookup returns CDR1 SNHLY and CDR2 FYNNEI. The chain's CDR3 is CASSPDRGRTEAFF. The CDR3 nucleotides are TGTGCCAGCAGTCCCGACAGGGGGCGGACTGAAGCTTTCTTT. Full variable domain (outside the CDR3, taken from reference TRBV2 and TRBJ1-1): EPEVTQTPSHQVTQMGQEVILRCVPISNHLYFYWYRQILGQKVEFLVSFYNNEISEKSEIFDDQFSVERPDGSNFTLKIRSTKLEDSAMYFCASSPDRGRTEAFFGQGTRLTVV.

This clonotype came up once. V usage is TRBV19 and J usage is TRBJ2-5; 11 positions agree with TRBD2. Germline V gene sequence: CDR1 LNHDA, CDR2 SQIVND (reference sequence). The ends lost 7 bases at V and 0 bases at J; junction bases unmatched: 10. This CDR3 region has 17 residues. In nucleotides, the CDR3 is TGTGCCAGTAAGCCCGGGACTAGCGGAGAGTACCAAGAGACCCAGTACTTC. Translated, it gives CASKPGTSGEYQETQYF.

The J gene is TRBJ2-2, the V gene TRBV18, with 9 bases fitting TRBD2. Unmatched junction bases numbered 19, after V lost 6 bases and J lost 5 bases. Germline loops: CDR1 KGHSH, CDR2 LQKENI. The CDR3 contains 19 residues. Written as DNA, the CDR3 is TGTGCCAGCTCTTTTTCGACCAGCGGGGGGACCTCGGGGACCGGGGAGCTGTTTTTT. It is translated as CASSFSTSGGTSGTGELFF.

This clonotype is a singleton in its sample. The rearrangement joins TRBV27 to TRBJ2-1; D gene unclear. The length of the CDR3 is 14 residues. The V gene's germline CDR1 is MNHEY and CDR2 SMNVEV (reference sequence). The germline V and J ends were trimmed by 7 bases and 5 bases, with 15 bases remaining between them. In DNA, the CDR3 is TGTGCCAGCAAGCTTCTCGACTTTAACAATGAGCAGTTCTTC. Translating it yields CASKLLDFNNEQFF.

The V call is TRBV9, the J call TRBJ1-1; D is unclear. Germline V gives CDR1 SGDLS, CDR2 YYNGEE. V gave up 4 bases and J gave up 5 bases, with 15 bases separating them. CDR3 length: 14 residues. The CDR3: CASSPRVGSTEAFF. Here the CDR3 DNA reads TGTGCCAGCAGCCCAAGAGTGGGGAGTACTGAAGCTTTCTTT.

CDR3 amino acids: CSASSLLSGATDTQYF. CDR3 in DNA: TGCAGTGCTAGTTCGCTGTTAAGCGGGGCCACAGATACGCAGTATTTT. This rearrangement joins TRBV20-1 to TRBJ2-3; 7 bases are shared with TRBD2. The CDR3 totals 16 residues. Germline loops: CDR1 DFQATT, CDR2 SNEGSKA (reference sequence). Germline trimming cut 3 bases from V and 2 bases from J; bases unmatched to any gene: 11.

This clonotype was counted a few times. One junction end does not reproduce the germline sequence, and a read error may be involved. The genes are TRBV11-3 and TRBJ2-1; perhaps TRBD2 as D (6 bases). Germline V gene lookup returns CDR1 SGHNT and CDR2 YENEEA. This CDR3 region has 15 residues. The CDR3 here is CASSGGSGHLNEQFF. As DNA, the CDR3 is TGTGCCAGCAGCGGGGGGAGCGGCCATTTGAATGAGCAGTTCTTT.

In this sample, this clonotype turned up once. The chain employs TRBV27 and TRBJ2-7, with D hard to call. This CDR3 region has 13 residues. Germline values: CDR1 MNHEY, CDR2 SMNVEV (reference sequence). V lost 3 bases and J lost 3, with 9 bases in between. CDR3 sequence: CASSFSLNYEQYF. CDR3 DNA sequence: TGTGCCAGCAGTTTCTCCCTCAACTACGAGCAGTACTTC.

The CDR3 is CSGRAGGWVTQYF. CDR3 nucleotide sequence: TGCAGCGGGAGAGCGGGGGGCTGGGTGACCCAGTACTTC. The chain carries TRBV29-1 and TRBJ2-5; 9 nucleotides match TRBD2. The germline gives CDR1 SQVTM, CDR2 ANQGSEA. This CDR3 is built from 13 residues. V dropped 7 bases and J dropped 7; count of bases not matched to a gene: 10.

The V call is TRBV20-1, the J call TRBJ1-1; TRBD1 aligns across 8 bases. This CDR3 comprises 15 residues. Germline CDR1 is DFQATT and CDR2 is SNEGSKA (reference sequence). V trimming: 3 bases; J trimming: 2 bases; junction bases outside the gene matches: 8. CDR3 DNA sequence: TGCAGTGCTAGCCGGACAGGGACGCGCAACACTGAAGCTTTCTTT. Translation gives CSASRTGTRNTEAFF.

The chain is built from TRBV7-3 and TRBJ2-3; 9 nucleotides match TRBD2. Germline CDR1 and CDR2: SGHTA and FQGTGA. The CDR3 totals 17 residues. The V and J ends lost 0 bases and 0 bases, in that order; junction bases with no gene match: 4. CDR3 nucleotide sequence: TGTGCCAGCAGCTTAACTCGGCTAGCGGGGAGCACAGATACGCAGTATTTT. Translated: CASSLTRLAGSTDTQYF.

The rearrangement links TRBV5-1 to TRBJ1-1; TRBD1 might be the D (6 bases). Germline assignment: CDR1 SGHRS and CDR2 YFSETQ. The V gene lost 2 bases and the J gene lost 5 bases, with 10 bases spanning the gap. The CDR3 runs to 13 residues. CDR3 loop: CASSFAGETEAFF. The CDR3, as DNA: TGCGCCAGCAGCTTCGCAGGGGAGACTGAAGCTTTCTTT.

This chain joins TRBV11-1 and TRBJ1-5; the D is unclear. The germline gives CDR1 SGHAT, CDR2 FQDESV (reference sequence). This CDR3 contains 20 residues. Trimming took off 2 bases at V and 4 bases at J, with 27 bases between the two ends. The CDR3 reads CASSLFGIGTDGTANQPQHF. The CDR3 region has the DNA TGTGCCAGCAGCTTATTCGGTATTGGAACCGACGGAACAGCGAATCAGCCCCAGCATTTT.

Regarding this clonotype: The germline gene is not matched at one end of the junction; a read error may be the cause. The genes are TRBV29-1 and TRBJ1-5; D ambiguous. The CDR3 covers 15 residues. Germline loops: CDR1 SQVTM, CDR2 ANQGSEA. The CDR3 DNA follows: TGCAGCGTTGAGATCGCGGGGAATAGCAATCAGCCCCAGCAGTTT. Translated, it gives CSVEIAGNSNQPQQF.

The V gene is TRBV6-6, the J gene TRBJ2-3; a possible D gene is TRBD1 (7 bases). The CDR3 loop spans 15 amino acids. In germline, CDR1 is MNHNY, CDR2 SVGAGI (reference sequence). V was pared by 5 bases and J by 4 bases, with 16 bases between. The CDR3 DNA follows: TGTGCCAGCAGTCTGACGGCGGGACAGTCAGATACGCAGTATTTT. It encodes CASSLTAGQSDTQYF.